Below are 9 T cell receptor beta chains sequenced from a single sample in a study of CD8 T cells in ankylosing spondylitis. TCRdb processed the 5' RACE reads anew with MiXCR; each CDR3 protein has one entry. This sample has roughly 130,000 distinct CDR3 sequences, with approximately 14% found just once. Sequenced sample: blood, either unsorted or a sorted T cell fraction (not recorded which). Receptors were obtained from a female donor with ankylosing spondylitis or in good health (not recorded which).

This clonotype was recorded at least ten times. The V gene is TRBV5-1, the J gene TRBJ2-1; D ambiguous. CDR1 SGHRS and CDR2 YFSETQ come from the germline V gene. With 0 bases removed from V and 4 bases from J, the gap between germline ends came to 11 bases. This CDR3 comprises 15 residues. The CDR3 DNA follows: TGCGCCAGCAGCTTGGAAGGCGCAGAATACAATGAGCAGTTCTTC. Its protein is CASSLEGAEYNEQFF.

This clonotype showed up just a few times. This sequence joins TRBV3-1 and TRBJ2-3; 7 bases are a match to TRBD2. This CDR3 is 18 amino acids long. Germline CDR1 LGHDT, CDR2 YNNKEL (reference sequence). V was pared by 1 base and J by 4 bases, with 14 bases of the junction left unmatched. The CDR3 DNA is TGTGCCAGCAGCCAAGTCCTCCTAGCGGCCAAAAGAGCAGATACGCAGTATTTT. Protein product: CASSQVLLAAKRADTQYF.

The table lists this clonotype with many counts. The chain uses TRBV12-3 or TRBV12-4 and TRBJ2-1, with D possibly TRBD1 on 6 matching bases. V lost 6 bases and J lost 5, with 14 bases in between. There are 14 residues in the CDR3. The CDR3, as DNA: TGTGCCAGCAGCGGCCTTAGGGGGAACAATGAGCAGTTCTTC. The encoded protein is CASSGLRGNNEQFF.

This clonotype was seen more than once but under ten times. The rearrangement joins TRBV5-1 to TRBJ2-1; 13 nucleotides align to TRBD2. This CDR3 contains 15 residues. With V trimmed by 0 bases and J by 9 bases, 3 bases remained unmatched. The germline gives CDR1 SGHRS, CDR2 YFSETQ. Here the CDR3 reads CASSLGGLAGTEQFF. The CDR3 bases are TGCGCCAGCAGCTTGGGGGGACTAGCGGGGACTGAGCAGTTCTTC.

Ten or more counts support this clonotype. The chain links TRBV5-1 to TRBJ2-7; the D gene is possibly TRBD1 (6 bases). Looked up from germline, CDR1 is SGHRS and CDR2 is YFSETQ. The CDR3 extends over 14 amino acids. Trimming cost V 3 bases and J 0 bases, with 10 bases left between them. The CDR3 nucleotides are TGCGCCAGCAGCTCGGACAGATACTCCTACGAGCAGTACTTC. Its protein product is CASSSDRYSYEQYF. Variable domain in full (rest from reference TRBV5-1 and TRBJ2-7): KAGVTQTPRYLIKTRGQQVTLSCSPISGHRSVSWYQQTPGQGLQFLFEYFSETQRNKGNFPGRFSGRQFSNSRSEMNVSTLELGDSALYLCASSSDRYSYEQYFGPGTRLTVT.

In its sample, this clonotype was seen a few times. The chain carries TRBV7-9 and TRBJ1-1; D is perhaps TRBD1 (6 bases). Looked up from germline, CDR1 is SEHNR and CDR2 is FQNEAQ (reference sequence). CDR3 size: 12 residues. V was shortened by 3 bases and J by 6 bases, with 8 bases between the two germline ends. CDR3 region: CASSLPGAEAFF. The CDR3, as DNA: TGTGCCAGCAGCTTGCCAGGGGCTGAAGCTTTCTTT.

Many counts were recorded for this clonotype. The chain couples TRBV28 to TRBJ1-2, with a possible D match to TRBD1 (5 bases). The CDR3 loop spans 13 amino acids. From germline, CDR1 is MDHEN and CDR2 SYDVKM. Deletions cut 3 bases from V and 4 bases from J, with 9 bases between. CDR3 sequence (DNA): TGTGCCAGCAGTTTTCAGGGAATCTATGGCTACACCTTC. This encodes CASSFQGIYGYTF.

This clonotype came up many times. The chain recombines TRBV6-2 or TRBV6-3 with TRBJ2-7; 7 bases are shared with TRBD2. The CDR3 runs to 13 residues. Germline CDR1 and CDR2: MNHEY and SVGEGT. Unmatched junction bases numbered 4, after V lost 4 bases and J lost 4 bases. CDR3: CASSFGGGYEQYF. The CDR3 region has the DNA TGTGCCAGCAGTTTCGGCGGGGGTTACGAGCAGTACTTC.

The chain employs TRBV15 and TRBJ2-5; D possibly uses TRBD1 or TRBD2 (6 bases each). The CDR3 has 14 residues. Between the trimmed V and J ends, which lost 4 bases and 5 bases, there was a span of 14 bases. Germline CDR1 reads LNHNV; CDR2 reads YYDKDF (reference sequence). The CDR3 reads CATSKEGVTETQYF. The CDR3 nucleotides read TGTGCCACCAGCAAGGAGGGGGTCACGGAGACCCAGTACTTC.